The 2 T cell receptor beta chains listed next were all sequenced from one sample in a study of blood T cell repertoires in COVID-19. Sequencing was performed with immunoSEQ multiplex PCR; in TCRdb, only in-frame clones are kept and a portion is missing. The sample lists roughly 320,000 clones; over 75% were seen once. Source material: peripheral blood. Receptor source: a human donor in a cohort sampled during active COVID-19.

CDR3 protein: CASSLPPAGGPRNEQFF. CDR3 DNA: TGTGCCAGCAGTTTACCGCCAGCGGGGGGGCCGAGGAATGAGCAGTTCTTC. V usage is TRBV27 and J usage is TRBJ2-1; 10 nucleotides align to TRBD2. The length of the CDR3 is 17 residues. J lost 7 bases, V lost 2 bases, and 11 bases had no gene match. CDR1 is MNHEY, CDR2 SMNVEV, per germline (reference sequence).

The chain links TRBV5-1 to TRBJ2-7; the D gene is possibly TRBD2 (5 bases). Deletions cut 2 bases from V and 5 bases from J, with 11 bases between. Germline V gene data show CDR1 as SGHRS and CDR2 as YFSETQ. This CDR3 spans 13 amino acids. CDR3 in DNA: TGCGCCAGCAGCTTCGAGGGATCTGACGAGCAGTACTTC. Protein product: CASSFEGSDEQYF.